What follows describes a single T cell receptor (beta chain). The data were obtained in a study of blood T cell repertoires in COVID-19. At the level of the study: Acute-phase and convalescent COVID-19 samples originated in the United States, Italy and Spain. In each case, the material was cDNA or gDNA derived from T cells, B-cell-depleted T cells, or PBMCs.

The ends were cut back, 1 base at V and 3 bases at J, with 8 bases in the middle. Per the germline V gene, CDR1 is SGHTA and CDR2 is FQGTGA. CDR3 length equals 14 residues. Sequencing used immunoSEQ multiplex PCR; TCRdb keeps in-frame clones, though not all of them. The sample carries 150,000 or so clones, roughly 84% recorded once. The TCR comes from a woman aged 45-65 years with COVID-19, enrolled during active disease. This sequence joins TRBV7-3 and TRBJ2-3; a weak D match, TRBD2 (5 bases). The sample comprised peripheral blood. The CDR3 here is CASSLNPGTDTQYF. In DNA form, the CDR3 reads TGTGCCAGCAGCTTAAACCCGGGGACAGATACGCAGTATTTT. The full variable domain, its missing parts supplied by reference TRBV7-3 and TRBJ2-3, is GAGVSQTPSNKVTEKGKYVELRCDPISGHTALYWYRQSLGQGPEFLIYFQGTGAADDSGLPNDRFFAVRPEGSVSTLKIQRTERGDSAVYLCASSLNPGTDTQYFGPGTRLTVL.